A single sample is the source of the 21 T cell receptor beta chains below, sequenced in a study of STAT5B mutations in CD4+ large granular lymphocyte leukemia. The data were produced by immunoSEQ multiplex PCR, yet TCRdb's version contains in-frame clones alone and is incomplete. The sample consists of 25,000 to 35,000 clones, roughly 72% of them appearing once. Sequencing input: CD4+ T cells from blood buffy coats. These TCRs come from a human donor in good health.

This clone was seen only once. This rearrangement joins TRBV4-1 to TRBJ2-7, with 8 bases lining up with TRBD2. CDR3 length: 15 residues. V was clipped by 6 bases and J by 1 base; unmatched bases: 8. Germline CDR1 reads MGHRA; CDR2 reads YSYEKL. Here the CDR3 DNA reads TGCGCCAGCAGGGAAACTAGCGGAGTTTCCTACGAGCAGTACTTC. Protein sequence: CASRETSGVSYEQYF.

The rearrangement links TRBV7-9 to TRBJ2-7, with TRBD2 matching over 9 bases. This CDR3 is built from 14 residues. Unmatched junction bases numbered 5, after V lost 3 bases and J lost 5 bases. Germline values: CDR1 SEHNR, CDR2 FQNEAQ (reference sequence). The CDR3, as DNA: TGTGCCAGCAGCTTCAGGACTAGCGTGCACGAGCAGTACTTC. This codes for CASSFRTSVHEQYF.

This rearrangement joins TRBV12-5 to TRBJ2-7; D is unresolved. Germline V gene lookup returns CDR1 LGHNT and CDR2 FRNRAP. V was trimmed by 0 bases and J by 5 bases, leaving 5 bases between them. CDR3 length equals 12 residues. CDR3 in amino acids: CASGLVENEQYF. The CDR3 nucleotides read TGTGCTAGTGGTTTGGTAGAGAACGAGCAGTACTTC.

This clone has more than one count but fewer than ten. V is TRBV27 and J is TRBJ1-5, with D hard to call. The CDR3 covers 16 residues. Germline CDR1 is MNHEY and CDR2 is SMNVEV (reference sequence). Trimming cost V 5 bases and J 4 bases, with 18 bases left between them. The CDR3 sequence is CASSPADGPGNQPQHF. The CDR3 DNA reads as TGTGCCAGCAGTCCCGCCGACGGGCCGGGGAATCAGCCCCAGCATTTT.

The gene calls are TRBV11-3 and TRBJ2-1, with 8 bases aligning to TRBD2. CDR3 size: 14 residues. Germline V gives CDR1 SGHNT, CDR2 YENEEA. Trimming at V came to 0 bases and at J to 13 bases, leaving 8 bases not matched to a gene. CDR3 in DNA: TGTGCCAGCAGCTTAGATCCCTCGCGGGAGGAACAGTTCTTC. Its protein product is CASSLDPSREEQFF.

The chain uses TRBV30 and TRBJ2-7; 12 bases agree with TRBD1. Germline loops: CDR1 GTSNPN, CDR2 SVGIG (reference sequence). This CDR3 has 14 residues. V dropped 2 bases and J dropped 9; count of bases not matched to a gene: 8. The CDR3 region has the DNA TGTGCCTGGAGTAGGGACAGGGGGCGGGTAGGGCAGTACTTC. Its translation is CAWSRDRGRVGQYF.

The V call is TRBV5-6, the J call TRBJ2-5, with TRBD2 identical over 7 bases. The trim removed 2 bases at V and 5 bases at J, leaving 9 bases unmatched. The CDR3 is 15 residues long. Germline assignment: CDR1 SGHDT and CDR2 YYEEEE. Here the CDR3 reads CASSFRAMGGETQYF. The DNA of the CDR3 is TGTGCCAGCAGCTTCAGGGCTATGGGGGGGGAGACCCAGTACTTC.

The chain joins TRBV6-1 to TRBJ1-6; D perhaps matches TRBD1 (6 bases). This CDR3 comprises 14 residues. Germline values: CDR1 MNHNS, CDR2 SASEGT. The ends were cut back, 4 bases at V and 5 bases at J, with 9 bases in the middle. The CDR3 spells CASSVRGDNSPLHF. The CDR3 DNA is TGTGCCAGCAGTGTAAGGGGGGATAATTCACCCCTCCACTTT.

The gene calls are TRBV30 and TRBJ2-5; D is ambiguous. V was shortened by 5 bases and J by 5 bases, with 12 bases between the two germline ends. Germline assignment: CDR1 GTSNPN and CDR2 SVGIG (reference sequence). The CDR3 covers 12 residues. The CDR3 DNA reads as TGTGCCTGGTCCCAAGGGTGGGAGACCCAGTACTTC. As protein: CAWSQGWETQYF.

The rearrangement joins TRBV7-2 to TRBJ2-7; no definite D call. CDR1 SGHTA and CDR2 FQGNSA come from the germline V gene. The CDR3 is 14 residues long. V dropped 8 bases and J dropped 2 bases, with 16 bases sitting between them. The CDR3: CASSPMALTYEQYF. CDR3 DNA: TGTGCCAGCTCGCCAATGGCGCTTACCTACGAGCAGTACTTC.

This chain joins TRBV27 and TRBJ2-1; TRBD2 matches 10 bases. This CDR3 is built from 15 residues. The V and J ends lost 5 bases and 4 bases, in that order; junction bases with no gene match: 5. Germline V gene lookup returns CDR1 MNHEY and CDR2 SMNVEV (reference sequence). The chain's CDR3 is CASSPGLADYNEQFF. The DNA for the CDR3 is TGTGCCAGCAGTCCTGGACTAGCGGATTACAATGAGCAGTTCTTC.

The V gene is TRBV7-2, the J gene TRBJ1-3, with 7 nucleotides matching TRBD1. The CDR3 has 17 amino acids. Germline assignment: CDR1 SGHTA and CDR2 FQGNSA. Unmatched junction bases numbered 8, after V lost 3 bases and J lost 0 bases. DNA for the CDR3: TGTGCCAGCAGCTTCCTTCCGGGACAGTTCTCTGGAAACACCATATATTTT. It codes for CASSFLPGQFSGNTIYF.

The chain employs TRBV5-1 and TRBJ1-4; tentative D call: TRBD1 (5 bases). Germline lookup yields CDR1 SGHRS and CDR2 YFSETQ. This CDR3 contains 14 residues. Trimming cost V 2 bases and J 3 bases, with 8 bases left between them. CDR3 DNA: TGCGCCAGCAGCTTACCGGGGCCTAATGAAAAACTGTTTTTT. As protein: CASSLPGPNEKLFF.

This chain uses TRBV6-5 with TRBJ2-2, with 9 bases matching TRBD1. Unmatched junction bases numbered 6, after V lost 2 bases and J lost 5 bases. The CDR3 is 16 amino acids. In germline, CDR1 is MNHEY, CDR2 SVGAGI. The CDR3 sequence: CASSYGTGFSTGELFF. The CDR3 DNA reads TGTGCCAGCAGTTACGGGACAGGGTTTTCTACCGGGGAGCTGTTTTTT.

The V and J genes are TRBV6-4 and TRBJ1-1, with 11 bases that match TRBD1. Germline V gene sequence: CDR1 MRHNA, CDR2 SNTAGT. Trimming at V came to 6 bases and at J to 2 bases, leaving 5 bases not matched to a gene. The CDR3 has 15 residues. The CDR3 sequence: CASSLGQGDNTEAFF. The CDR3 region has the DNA TGTGCCAGCAGCTTGGGACAGGGGGACAACACTGAAGCTTTCTTT.

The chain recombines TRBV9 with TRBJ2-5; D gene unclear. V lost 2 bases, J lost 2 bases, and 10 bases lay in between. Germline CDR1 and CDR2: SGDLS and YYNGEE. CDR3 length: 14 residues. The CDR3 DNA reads TGTGCCAGCAGCGTGGGGATTGGACAAGAGACCCAGTACTTC. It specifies CASSVGIGQETQYF.

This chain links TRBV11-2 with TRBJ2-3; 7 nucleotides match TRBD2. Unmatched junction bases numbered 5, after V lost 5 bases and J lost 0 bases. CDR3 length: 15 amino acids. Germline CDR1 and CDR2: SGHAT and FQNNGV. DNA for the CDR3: TGTGCCAGCAGCAACAGCGGGGTGAGCACAGATACGCAGTATTTT. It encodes CASSNSGVSTDTQYF. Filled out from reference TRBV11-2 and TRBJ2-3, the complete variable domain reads EAGVAQSPRYKIIEKRQSVAFWCNPISGHATLYWYQQILGQGPKLLIQFQNNGVVDDSQLPKDRFSAERLKGVDSTLKIQPAKLEDSAVYLCASSNSGVSTDTQYFGPGTRLTVL.

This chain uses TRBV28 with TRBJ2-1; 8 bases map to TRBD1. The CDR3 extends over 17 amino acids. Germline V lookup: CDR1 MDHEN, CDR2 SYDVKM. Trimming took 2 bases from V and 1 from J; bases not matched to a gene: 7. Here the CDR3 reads CASSLSRGLGSYNEQFF. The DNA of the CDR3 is TGTGCCAGCAGTTTAAGCAGGGGGCTAGGGTCCTACAATGAGCAGTTCTTC.

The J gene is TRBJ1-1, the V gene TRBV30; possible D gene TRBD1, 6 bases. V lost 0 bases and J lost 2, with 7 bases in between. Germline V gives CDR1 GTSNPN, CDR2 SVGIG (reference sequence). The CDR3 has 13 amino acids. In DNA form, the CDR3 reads TGTGCCTGGAGTGTAGGGGGAAACACTGAAGCTTTCTTT. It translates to CAWSVGGNTEAFF.

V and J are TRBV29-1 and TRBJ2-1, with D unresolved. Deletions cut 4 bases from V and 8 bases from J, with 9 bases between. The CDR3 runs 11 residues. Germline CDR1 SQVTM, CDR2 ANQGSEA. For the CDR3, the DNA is TGCAGCGTTGCAATGGGCTATGAGCAGTTCTTC. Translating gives CSVAMGYEQFF.

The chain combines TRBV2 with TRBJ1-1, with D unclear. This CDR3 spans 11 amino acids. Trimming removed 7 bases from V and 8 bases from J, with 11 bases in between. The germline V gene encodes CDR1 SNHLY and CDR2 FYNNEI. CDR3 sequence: CASNLEVEAFF. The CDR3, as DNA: TGTGCCAGCAACCTTGAGGTAGAAGCTTTCTTT.